The 19 T cell receptor beta chains below come from one sample, sequenced in a study of vaccination effects on CD4 cells after COVID-19 (dated 2022 in TCRdb). These TCRs are of unknown antigen specificity. To identify antigen-specific CD4+ T cell clonotypes by their expansion, the ViraFEST assay first stimulated PBMC with viral peptide pools and then applied TCR sequencing. After more than nine days of culture, CD4+ T cells were isolated with the EasySep CD4+ T cell isolation kit. Two doses of either the BNT162b2 or the mRNA-1273 mRNA SARS-CoV-2 vaccine were administered to participants. Libraries were built with the immunoSEQ multiplex PCR assay. TCRdb took this table from immuneACCESS and kept in-frame rearrangements with V and J called. Such tables lack part of the clones; where checked against another copy, unresolved V genes explain under half of the gap, and the rest is unexplained. Present in this sample are about 28,000 clones, 73% of which were seen just once. The top ten constitute 10% of the sample.

Sequenced here: CD4+ T cells from PBMCs cultured with HCoV-NL63 spike peptides, sampled after COVID-19 vaccination. The cell subset or site tag for this specimen amounts to: HCoV-NL63 spike overlapping peptide pool stimulation. Receptor source: a human donor who received a COVID-19 vaccine.

The chain has TRBV30 and TRBJ2-1, with TRBD2 matching 12 bases. J gave up 6 bases and V 3 bases, and 6 bases lay outside the gene matches. Germline lookup yields CDR1 GTSNPN and CDR2 SVGIG (reference sequence). CDR3 size: 15 residues. CDR3 DNA: TGTGCCTGGAGGGTCGCTAGCGGGGGGGCCAATGAGCAGTTCTTC. Its translation: CAWRVASGGANEQFF.

This clone was counted a single time. The chain couples TRBV10-1 to TRBJ2-5, with a possible D match to TRBD1 (5 bases). V lost 10 bases and J lost 5, with 11 bases in between. The V gene's germline CDR1 is WNHNN and CDR2 SYGVQD (reference sequence). The CDR3 consists of 11 residues. CDR3 nucleotides: TGCGCCAAGGGGCCCTCGGAGACCCAGTACTTC. Translating gives CAKGPSETQYF.

J is TRBJ2-2 and V is TRBV7-7; tentative D call: TRBD2 (6 bases). The CDR3 runs 15 residues. Germline CDR1 reads SSHAT; CDR2 reads FNYEAQ (reference sequence). V was cut by 1 base and J by 3 bases, with 9 bases left in between. Here the CDR3 DNA reads TGTGCCAGCAGCTTAGGACTAGGTGACACCGGGGAGCTGTTTTTT. Translating it yields CASSLGLGDTGELFF.

The rearrangement links TRBV4-2 to TRBJ2-7; weak D call: TRBD1 (5 bases). The CDR3 consists of 16 residues. The ends were cut back, 4 bases at V and 1 base at J, with 17 bases in the middle. Germline V gene sequence: CDR1 LGHNA, CDR2 YNFKEQ. The CDR3 is CASSLQGSVESYEQYF. The CDR3 DNA sequence: TGTGCCAGCAGCCTCCAGGGCTCCGTGGAGTCCTACGAGCAGTACTTC.

This chain uses TRBV6-5 with TRBJ2-1, with D maybe TRBD2 (6 bases). V lost 2 bases and J lost 7, with 15 bases in between. CDR3 length equals 15 residues. Germline V gives CDR1 MNHEY, CDR2 SVGAGI. CDR3 sequence reads: CASSYASAGVNEQFF. CDR3 DNA: TGTGCCAGCAGTTACGCCTCAGCGGGTGTAAATGAGCAGTTCTTC.

The J gene is TRBJ1-1, the V gene TRBV3-1 (or the pseudogene TRBV3-2); TRBD1 matches at 11 bases. This CDR3 region has 15 residues. The ends lost 5 bases at V and 5 bases at J; junction bases unmatched: 7. Germline CDR1 is LGHDT and CDR2 is YNNKEL (reference sequence). The CDR3, as DNA: TGTGCCAGCAGCGAACCGGGACAGGGGGTTACTGAAGCTTTCTTT. It translates to CASSEPGQGVTEAFF.

The chain uses TRBV5-1 and TRBJ1-4; 7 nucleotides align to TRBD1. Trimming at V came to 3 bases and at J to 5 bases, leaving 10 bases not matched to a gene. CDR3 length: 16 amino acids. Germline V gives CDR1 SGHRS, CDR2 YFSETQ. The CDR3 sequence is CASSWRGGTENEKLFF. DNA for the CDR3: TGCGCCAGCAGCTGGAGGGGGGGGACAGAGAATGAAAAACTGTTTTTT.

V is TRBV19 and J is TRBJ2-1; TRBD2 agrees at 7 bases. After removal of 3 bases from V and 9 bases from J, the junction contained 14 bases not matched to a gene. The CDR3 has 16 residues. Germline V gene sequence: CDR1 LNHDA, CDR2 SQIVND (reference sequence). CDR3 loop: CASSIGVAGILVEQFF. DNA for the CDR3: TGTGCCAGTAGTATTGGGGTAGCGGGTATTCTCGTTGAGCAGTTCTTC.

The chain carries TRBV20-1 and TRBJ1-4; D possibly corresponds to TRBD1 (5 bases). Deletions cut 3 bases from V and 7 bases from J, with 12 bases between. CDR1 and CDR2 from the germline V gene are DFQATT and SNEGSKA (reference sequence). This CDR3 spans 13 amino acids. CDR3 in DNA: TGCAGTGCTAGTAATCAGGGTGGTGAAAAACTGTTTTTT. Translated: CSASNQGGEKLFF.

In DNA, the CDR3 is TGTGCCAGCAGCGTAAACCCCCAGGCAGATACGCAGTATTTT. Amino acids: CASSVNPQADTQYF. This chain connects TRBV6-5 to TRBJ2-3; D remains unclear. Germline CDR1 reads MNHEY; CDR2 reads SVGAGI. The CDR3 is 14 residues long. V was cut by 6 bases and J by 4 bases, with 14 bases left in between.

The chain links TRBV6-5 to TRBJ2-7; TRBD2 aligns across 11 bases. Germline V gene sequence: CDR1 MNHEY, CDR2 SVGAGI. The trim removed 6 bases at V and 4 bases at J, leaving 5 bases unmatched. The CDR3 spans 14 residues. CDR3 sequence: CASRPSGGRYEQYF. Written as DNA, the CDR3 is TGTGCCAGCAGACCTAGCGGGGGGCGATACGAGCAGTACTTC.

The V and J genes are TRBV12-3 or TRBV12-4 and TRBJ1-1, with TRBD1 as a possible D gene (5 bases). Trimming pared 6 bases from V and 10 bases from J, leaving 12 bases between. The length of the CDR3 is 11 residues. This CDR3 reads CASSRRGAAFF. The CDR3, as DNA: TGTGCCAGCAGCCGTAGGGGAGCAGCTTTCTTT.

The V and J genes are TRBV9 and TRBJ1-2; 8 positions match TRBD1. The V gene end was trimmed by 5 bases and the J gene end by 3 bases; junction bases not matched to a gene: 15. Germline V gives CDR1 SGDLS, CDR2 YYNGEE. This CDR3 spans 17 amino acids. CDR3: CASRNPKADRAHYGYTF. The CDR3 nucleotides are TGTGCCAGCAGGAACCCAAAAGCGGACAGGGCCCACTATGGCTACACCTTC.

V and J are TRBV30 and TRBJ1-4; TRBD1 is a possible D gene (5 bases). V gave up 0 bases and J gave up 5 bases, with 10 bases separating them. Germline CDR1 GTSNPN, CDR2 SVGIG (reference sequence). The CDR3 is 14 residues long. This chain's CDR3 is CAWSVLSGNEKLFF. The CDR3 DNA sequence: TGTGCCTGGAGTGTCCTTTCAGGGAATGAAAAACTGTTTTTT.

This chain links TRBV6-1 with TRBJ1-6; a weak D match, TRBD1 (6 bases). The length of the CDR3 is 15 residues. V was cut by 5 bases and J by 10 bases, with 18 bases left in between. CDR1 and CDR2 from the germline V gene are MNHNS and SASEGT. CDR3 region: CASSSPSQGSSPLHF. The DNA of the CDR3 is TGTGCCAGCAGTTCCCCCTCACAGGGTTCGTCACCCCTCCACTTT.

The CDR3 protein is CASSPQGLAGDEQFF. DNA of the CDR3: TGTGCCAGCTCACCACAGGGACTAGCGGGAGATGAGCAGTTCTTC. The rearrangement links TRBV18 to TRBJ2-1; 14 bases match TRBD2. CDR3 length: 15 amino acids. Trimming took 1 base from V and 8 from J; bases not matched to a gene: 1. The germline V gene encodes CDR1 KGHSH and CDR2 LQKENI.

This clone occurred a few times. The rearrangement uses TRBV3-1 (or the pseudogene TRBV3-2) and TRBJ2-2; 7 nucleotides line up with TRBD2. This CDR3 has 15 residues. The germline CDR1 and CDR2 sequences are LGHDT and YNNKEL (reference sequence). V lost 1 base and J lost 5; bases outside the gene matches: 4. The CDR3 spells CASSQGGLVTGELFF. Written as DNA, the CDR3 is TGTGCCAGCAGCCAAGGCGGACTAGTTACCGGGGAGCTGTTTTTT.

The rearrangement links TRBV7-6 to TRBJ2-2; 12 bases align to TRBD2. J gave up 4 bases and V 1 base, and 10 bases lay outside the gene matches. The CDR3 is 19 residues long. CDR1 SGHVS and CDR2 FNYEAQ come from the germline V gene. CDR3 nucleotide sequence: TGTGCCAGCAGCTTAGTAGGAACTAGCGGGGGGCTCCTCACCGGGGAGCTGTTTTTT. Translating it yields CASSLVGTSGGLLTGELFF.

The rearrangement joins TRBV5-1 to TRBJ1-2, with 7 bases fitting TRBD1. Per germline, CDR1 SGHRS and CDR2 YFSETQ. CDR3 length: 16 residues. V gave up 1 base and J gave up 5 bases; unmatched junction bases: 11. CDR3 protein: CASSLSSTGLMYGYTF. Written as DNA, the CDR3 is TGCGCCAGCAGCTTGAGTTCGACAGGGCTGATGTATGGCTACACCTTC.